This entry lists 9 T cell receptor beta chains sequenced from one sample in a study of blood T cell repertoires in COVID-19. The data were produced by immunoSEQ multiplex PCR, yet TCRdb's version contains in-frame clones alone and is incomplete. The sample shows roughly 59,000 clones, roughly 81% of them seen only once. The specimen was peripheral blood. Receptors were obtained from an elderly man with acute or convalescent COVID-19.

The chain combines TRBV7-3 with TRBJ2-3; no reliable D call. There are 12 residues in the CDR3. V lost 4 bases and J 8 bases, leaving 10 bases between the germline ends. Per the germline V gene, CDR1 is SGHTA and CDR2 is FQGTGA. CDR3 bases: TGTGCCAGCAGCTCCCCAGGTGGTACGCAGTATTTT. Translated: CASSSPGGTQYF.

The gene calls are TRBV30 and TRBJ2-7, with D perhaps TRBD1 (7 bases). Germline V gives CDR1 GTSNPN, CDR2 SVGIG (reference sequence). Trimming took off 2 bases at V and 8 bases at J, with 16 bases between the two ends. The CDR3 length is 13 residues. CDR3 loop: CAWSIWQGGKQYF. CDR3 in DNA: TGTGCCTGGAGTATTTGGCAGGGGGGAAAGCAGTACTTC.

The V and J genes are TRBV18 and TRBJ2-5; D remains ambiguous. Germline CDR1 reads KGHSH; CDR2 reads LQKENI. The V gene lost 0 bases and the J gene lost 7 bases, with 15 bases spanning the gap. The CDR3 consists of 15 residues. The CDR3 DNA is TGTGCCAGCTCACCACCTTCTGCACAGATAAGGACCCAGTACTTC. Its protein product is CASSPPSAQIRTQYF. Combining the CDR3 with reference TRBV18 and TRBJ2-5 gives the whole variable domain NAGVMQNPRHLVRRRGQEARLRCSPMKGHSHVYWYRQLPEEGLKFMVYLQKENIIDESGMPKERFSAEFPKEGPSILRIQQVVRGDSAAYFCASSPPSAQIRTQYFGPGTRLLVL.

This clone has just one count. The chain combines TRBV20-1 with TRBJ2-5; unclear D gene. Germline CDR1 and CDR2: DFQATT and SNEGSKA (reference sequence). This CDR3 comprises 10 residues. Trimming removed 5 bases at V and 5 bases at J, with 6 bases between. CDR3 sequence (DNA): TGCAGTGCTGTCCAGGAGACCCAGTACTTC. It is translated as CSAVQETQYF.

V is TRBV19 and J is TRBJ2-1; D not resolved. Germline values: CDR1 LNHDA, CDR2 SQIVND (reference sequence). V lost 7 bases and J 2 bases, leaving 15 bases between the germline ends. This CDR3 comprises 15 residues. CDR3 sequence (DNA): TGTGCCAGTAATTCCGAGACAATGCCCTACAATGAGCAGTTCTTC. Amino acids: CASNSETMPYNEQFF.

This CDR3 reads CASSLDRPFHSPLHF. CDR3 nucleotide sequence: TGTGCCAGCAGTCTCGACAGGCCCTTTCATTCACCCCTCCACTTT. The chain joins TRBV27 to TRBJ1-6; TRBD1 might be the D (6 bases). V shed 5 bases and J shed 8 bases, with 16 bases lying between them. Germline lookup yields CDR1 MNHEY and CDR2 SMNVEV (reference sequence). CDR3 length: 15 residues.

This chain uses TRBV5-1 with TRBJ2-3, with D uncertain. The CDR3 is 14 amino acids. V gave up 4 bases and J gave up 1 base, with 10 bases separating them. CDR1 and CDR2 from the germline V gene are SGHRS and YFSETQ. CDR3 loop: CASSVSVGTDTQYF. CDR3 in DNA: TGCGCCAGCAGCGTGAGCGTTGGCACAGATACGCAGTATTTT.

This clone was observed a few times. The chain joins TRBV7-6 to TRBJ2-3; D perhaps matches TRBD1 (6 bases). This CDR3 has 20 residues. The ends were cut back, 5 bases at V and 5 bases at J, with 32 bases in the middle. The germline CDR1 and CDR2 sequences are SGHVS and FNYEAQ. The CDR3 protein is CASSLRGGIPKNKGIDTQYF. In nucleotides, the CDR3 is TGTGCCAGCAGCCTTAGAGGGGGTATTCCCAAAAACAAAGGAATAGATACGCAGTATTTT.

J is TRBJ2-1 and V is TRBV7-9, with 8 nucleotides matching TRBD2. Germline V gives CDR1 SEHNR, CDR2 FQNEAQ (reference sequence). J gave up 3 bases and V 1 base, and 8 bases lay outside the gene matches. The CDR3 is 17 amino acids. The CDR3 DNA sequence: TGTGCCAGCAGCTTAGAGTTCGCGGGGGGTCACTACAATGAGCAGTTCTTC. It encodes CASSLEFAGGHYNEQFF.